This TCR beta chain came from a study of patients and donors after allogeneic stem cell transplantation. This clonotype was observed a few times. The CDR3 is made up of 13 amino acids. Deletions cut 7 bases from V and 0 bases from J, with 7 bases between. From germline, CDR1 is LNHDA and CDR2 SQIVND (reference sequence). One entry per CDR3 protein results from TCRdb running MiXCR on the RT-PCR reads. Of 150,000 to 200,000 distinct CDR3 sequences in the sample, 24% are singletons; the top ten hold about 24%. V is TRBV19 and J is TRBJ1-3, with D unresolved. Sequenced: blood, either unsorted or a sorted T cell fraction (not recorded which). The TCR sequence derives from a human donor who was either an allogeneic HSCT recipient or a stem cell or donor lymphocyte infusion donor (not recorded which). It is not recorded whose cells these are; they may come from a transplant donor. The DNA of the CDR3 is TGTGCCAGTACTCGGAGCTCTGGAAACACCATATATTTT. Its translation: CASTRSSGNTIYF.